The 16 T cell receptor beta chains below come from one sample, sequenced in a study of T cells in localized non-small cell lung cancer. Sequencing was performed with immunoSEQ multiplex PCR; in TCRdb, only in-frame clones are kept and a portion is missing. Here the sample spans approximately 28,000 clones, about 90% being singletons. This material consisted of peripheral blood mononuclear cells, taken before any cancer treatment. Source of these receptors: a woman aged 35 to 75 with stage III lung adenocarcinoma.

The V and J genes are TRBV19 and TRBJ2-2; perhaps TRBD1 as D (6 bases). Germline V CDR1 and CDR2: LNHDA, SQIVND (reference sequence). V shed 0 bases and J shed 6 bases, with 11 bases lying between them. The CDR3 is made up of 15 amino acids. This chain's CDR3 is CASSIDHRVAGELFF. In DNA, the CDR3 is TGTGCCAGTAGTATAGACCACAGGGTGGCCGGGGAGCTGTTTTTT.

This clone was counted a single time. V gene TRBV7-8 combines with J gene TRBJ2-7, with D tentatively TRBD1 (6 bases). V lost 5 bases to trimming and J lost 0 bases, with 11 bases between them. CDR3 size: 14 residues. The germline CDR1 and CDR2 sequences are SGHVS and FQNEAQ. CDR3 protein: CASSPQGSSYEQYF. In DNA form, the CDR3 reads TGTGCCAGCAGCCCCCAGGGGTCCTCCTACGAGCAGTACTTC. Full variable domain (outside the CDR3, taken from reference TRBV7-8 and TRBJ2-7): GAGVSQSPRYKVAKRGQDVALRCDPISGHVSLFWYQQALGQGPEFLTYFQNEAQLDKSGLPSDRFFAERPEGSVSTLKIQRTQQEDSAVYLCASSPQGSSYEQYFGPGTRLTVT.

This chain joins TRBV19 and TRBJ1-5; 7 nucleotides align to TRBD1. Germline assignment: CDR1 LNHDA and CDR2 SQIVND (reference sequence). V lost 7 bases to trimming and J lost 7 bases; unmatched junction nucleotides: 4. The CDR3 totals 12 residues. CDR3 sequence (DNA): TGTGCCAGTACGGACAGGAGGCAGCCCCAGCATTTT. This codes for CASTDRRQPQHF.

The chain recombines TRBV28 with TRBJ1-5; no reliable D call. The CDR3 loop spans 12 amino acids. With 3 bases removed from V and 5 bases from J, the gap between germline ends came to 5 bases. Germline V lookup: CDR1 MDHEN, CDR2 SYDVKM. Written as DNA, the CDR3 is TGTGCCAGCAGTTTGGCAGATCAGCCCCAGCATTTT. Translating gives CASSLADQPQHF.

The chain is built from TRBV25-1 and TRBJ2-1; 10 positions agree with TRBD2. This CDR3 is 17 amino acids long. V dropped 0 bases and J dropped 7; count of bases not matched to a gene: 9. The germline V gene encodes CDR1 MGHDK and CDR2 SYGVNS. CDR3 sequence: CASSEYKGSGRHNEQFF. DNA for the CDR3: TGTGCCAGCAGTGAATATAAAGGTAGCGGGAGGCATAATGAGCAGTTCTTC.

The genes are TRBV9 and TRBJ2-1, with TRBD2 matching 12 bases. Germline loops: CDR1 SGDLS, CDR2 YYNGEE. The CDR3 contains 16 residues. Germline trimming cut 4 bases from V and 6 bases from J; bases unmatched to any gene: 8. The CDR3 spells CASSPSLAGGLNEQFF. The CDR3 region has the DNA TGTGCCAGCAGCCCCTCCCTAGCGGGGGGGCTCAATGAGCAGTTCTTC.

The CDR3 DNA sequence: TGTGCCAGCAGTGAATCGGGCAGGGGGACCTACGAGCAGTACTTC. This encodes CASSESGRGTYEQYF. V is TRBV25-1 and J is TRBJ2-7; TRBD1 matches at 7 bases. Losses at the gene ends were 1 base for V and 2 bases for J; bases not matched to a gene: 5. The CDR3 has 15 residues. CDR1 and CDR2 (germline): MGHDK, SYGVNS.

The chain employs TRBV5-5 and TRBJ2-1; D perhaps matches TRBD1 (5 bases). V lost 0 bases and J lost 4, with 11 bases in between. CDR1 and CDR2 (germline): SGHKS, YYEKEE (reference sequence). The CDR3 contains 15 residues. The CDR3 DNA reads TGTGCCAGCAGCTTGGCCCAGGGAAGTTACAATGAGCAGTTCTTC. As protein: CASSLAQGSYNEQFF.

The chain recombines TRBV5-4 with TRBJ1-1, with 9 bases that match TRBD1. V trimming: 5 bases; J trimming: 1 base; junction bases outside the gene matches: 3. The CDR3 runs 14 residues. Germline CDR1 is SGHNT and CDR2 is YYREEE (reference sequence). CDR3 coding DNA: TGTGCCAGCAGGGGGGACAGGGCGAACACTGAAGCTTTCTTT. This sequence encodes CASRGDRANTEAFF.

The genes are TRBV7-6 and TRBJ2-1; D call uncertain. The CDR3 has 14 residues. CDR1 and CDR2 (germline): SGHVS, FNYEAQ. With 3 bases removed from V and 7 bases from J, the gap between germline ends came to 13 bases. DNA for the CDR3: TGTGCCAGCAGCTTCGGGCAAACAGTAAATGAGCAGTTCTTC. Translation gives CASSFGQTVNEQFF.

This clone was picked up one time. The gene calls are TRBV5-4 and TRBJ1-1; D not certain. Trimming left V 4 bases short and J 4 bases short, with 17 bases between. CDR1 is SGHNT, CDR2 YYREEE, per germline (reference sequence). This CDR3 region has 15 residues. CDR3 bases: TGTGCCAGCAGCCCCGGGGAAGGACTTTTCACTGAAGCTTTCTTT. Translated, it gives CASSPGEGLFTEAFF.

The rearrangement joins TRBV30 to TRBJ1-6; D uncertain. The V gene lost 2 bases and the J gene lost 9 bases, with 20 bases spanning the gap. Germline assignment: CDR1 GTSNPN and CDR2 SVGIG (reference sequence). The CDR3 has 16 residues. CDR3 nucleotide sequence: TGTGCCTGGAGTCCTAGCCCCGGCTCTCTTGCTTCACCCCTCCACTTT. Translating gives CAWSPSPGSLASPLHF.

V usage is TRBV11-3 and J usage is TRBJ2-2, with D unclear. This CDR3 is 12 amino acids long. Germline-derived CDR1 and CDR2 are SGHNT and YENEEA. V was cut by 5 bases and J by 6 bases, with 7 bases left in between. Here the CDR3 reads CASSPPSGELFF. DNA for the CDR3: TGTGCCAGCAGCCCCCCATCCGGGGAGCTGTTTTTT. Filled out from reference TRBV11-3 and TRBJ2-2, the complete variable domain reads EAGVVQSPRYKIIEKKQPVAFWCNPISGHNTLYWYLQNLGQGPELLIRYENEEAVDDSQLPKDRFSAERLKGVDSTLKIQPAELGDSAVYLCASSPPSGELFFGEGSRLTVL.

The chain uses TRBV5-5 and TRBJ2-5; TRBD1 is a possible D gene (6 bases). CDR1 is SGHKS and CDR2 is YYEKEE in the germline V gene (reference sequence). The CDR3 has 14 amino acids. V was pared by 0 bases and J by 4 bases, with 10 bases between. CDR3 DNA: TGTGCCAGCAGCTTGGGGACAGAACGAGAGACCCAGTACTTC. This codes for CASSLGTERETQYF.

The chain uses TRBV28 and TRBJ2-7; 8 bases align to TRBD1. CDR1 is MDHEN and CDR2 is SYDVKM in the germline V gene. The trim removed 5 bases at V and 1 base at J, leaving 13 bases unmatched. The CDR3 extends over 17 amino acids. The CDR3 sequence is CASSNGDGQGSSYEQYF. In nucleotides, the CDR3 is TGTGCCAGCAGTAATGGGGACGGACAGGGTTCATCCTACGAGCAGTACTTC.

The rearrangement links TRBV2 to TRBJ2-1, with D unresolved. Between the trimmed V and J ends, which lost 2 bases and 6 bases, there was a span of 2 bases. CDR1 is SNHLY and CDR2 is FYNNEI in the germline V gene. The CDR3 totals 11 residues. CDR3 protein: CASSELNEQFF. CDR3 DNA sequence: TGTGCCAGCAGTGAACTCAATGAGCAGTTCTTC.